One and the same sample provided the 32 T cell receptor beta chains below, sequenced in a study of CD8+ T cells in alopecia areata. Extraction and reverse transcription of RNA yielded cDNA as the sequencing template. Assay used: immunoSEQ multiplex PCR; TCRdb lists only in-frame clones, some missing. This sample carries fewer than 150,000 clones, around 50% of them seen once, and the ten largest clones take 4.5%. The sequencing used CD4+ T cells sorted from blood, collected at week 0. The origin of the receptors is a human donor with alopecia areata.

The sample holds a few counts of this clone. This rearrangement joins TRBV28 to TRBJ2-5, with D possibly matching TRBD1 (8 bases). This CDR3 comprises 14 residues. V was cut by 5 bases and J by 4 bases, with 14 bases left in between. CDR1 is MDHEN and CDR2 is SYDVKM in the germline V gene. CDR3: CASSHTGGGETQYF. For the CDR3, the DNA is TGTGCCAGCAGTCATACAGGGGGGGGAGAGACCCAGTACTTC.

The chain couples TRBV7-2 to TRBJ1-5; possibly TRBD1 for D (5 bases). The CDR3 totals 16 residues. With 1 base removed from V and 5 bases from J, the gap between germline ends came to 15 bases. Germline assignment: CDR1 SGHTA and CDR2 FQGNSA. The chain's CDR3 is CASSLDGGRNDQPQHF. CDR3 coding DNA: TGTGCCAGCAGCTTAGATGGGGGGAGGAACGATCAGCCCCAGCATTTT.

V usage is TRBV30 and J usage is TRBJ1-2; D is uncertain. The CDR3 has 13 amino acids. The V gene's germline CDR1 is GTSNPN and CDR2 SVGIG (reference sequence). V gave up 1 base and J gave up 2 bases, with 8 bases separating them. DNA of the CDR3: TGTGCCTGGAGTGACACTATAAACTATGGCTACACCTTC. Residues: CAWSDTINYGYTF. Looking up the rest from reference TRBV30 and TRBJ1-2 gives the full variable domain: SQTIHQWPATLVQPVGSPLSLECTVEGTSNPNLYWYRQAAGRGLQLLFYSVGIGQISSEVPQNLSASRPQDRQFILSSKKLLLSDSGFYLCAWSDTINYGYTFGSGTRLTVV.

The chain recombines TRBV9 with TRBJ2-4, with TRBD2 matching over 8 bases. The germline V gene encodes CDR1 SGDLS and CDR2 YYNGEE. This CDR3 contains 13 residues. The V gene end was trimmed by 0 bases and the J gene end by 10 bases; junction bases not matched to a gene: 3. The CDR3 is CASSVEASGIQYF. The CDR3 DNA is TGTGCCAGCAGCGTAGAAGCTAGCGGGATTCAGTACTTC.

This clone was counted only a few times. This chain links TRBV6-6 with TRBJ2-5, with TRBD2 identical over 8 bases. Germline V gene data show CDR1 as MNHNY and CDR2 as SVGAGI (reference sequence). The trim removed 5 bases at V and 4 bases at J, leaving 3 bases unmatched. The CDR3 extends over 13 amino acids. This CDR3 is CASSPGGLETQYF. Written as DNA, the CDR3 is TGTGCCAGCAGTCCGGGGGGGCTAGAGACCCAGTACTTC.

The rearrangement joins TRBV27 to TRBJ2-7; 15 nucleotides align to TRBD2. Looked up from germline, CDR1 is MNHEY and CDR2 is SMNVEV (reference sequence). V lost 5 bases, J lost 3 bases, and 17 bases stayed unmatched. CDR3 length equals 20 residues. The CDR3 spells CASSPGTSGGPRLRGYEQYF. The CDR3 coding sequence is TGTGCCAGCAGTCCGGGGACTAGCGGGGGGCCCCGGTTAAGAGGCTACGAGCAGTACTTC.

This sequence joins TRBV7-3 and TRBJ2-5; 8 positions agree with TRBD2. The CDR3 runs to 16 residues. Germline-derived CDR1 and CDR2 are SGHTA and FQGTGA. With V trimmed by 5 bases and J by 4 bases, 12 bases remained unmatched. The CDR3 region is CASSPSGSAEGETQYF. As DNA, the CDR3 is TGTGCCAGCAGCCCAAGCGGGAGTGCTGAAGGAGAGACCCAGTACTTC.

V gene TRBV7-2 combines with J gene TRBJ2-5; 7 positions match TRBD2. The CDR3 length is 13 residues. The ends lost 5 bases at V and 4 bases at J; junction bases unmatched: 4. In germline, CDR1 is SGHTA, CDR2 FQGNSA. The CDR3 nucleotides are TGTGCCAGCAGCGTCGGGGAGGGAGAGACCCAGTACTTC. This gives the protein CASSVGEGETQYF.

J is TRBJ1-2 and V is TRBV29-1; no clear D. The CDR3 loop spans 13 amino acids. The germline V gene encodes CDR1 SQVTM and CDR2 ANQGSEA. V was trimmed by 3 bases and J by 0 bases, leaving 8 bases between them. In nucleotides, the CDR3 is TGCAGCGTTGATGCTGAGTCTAACTATGGCTACACCTTC. This gives the protein CSVDAESNYGYTF. The complete variable domain, with remaining parts taken from reference TRBV29-1 and TRBJ1-2, reads SAVISQKPSRDICQRGTSLTIQCQVDSQVTMMFWYRQQPGQSLTLIATANQGSEATYESGFVIDKFPISRPNLTFSTLTVSNMSPEDSSIYLCSVDAESNYGYTFGSGTRLTVV.

The rearrangement joins TRBV7-8 to TRBJ2-2; TRBD2 matches 10 bases. Trimming cost V 7 bases and J 6 bases; bases outside gene matches: 8. Germline values: CDR1 SGHVS, CDR2 FQNEAQ. There are 15 residues in the CDR3. The CDR3 spells CASIEAGGAAGELFF. CDR3 DNA sequence: TGTGCCAGCATCGAAGCGGGAGGGGCGGCCGGGGAGCTGTTTTTT.

This clone was observed a few times. This sequence joins TRBV28 and TRBJ2-3; D is unresolved. Deletions cut 5 bases from V and 1 base from J, with 16 bases between. The CDR3 has 16 residues. Germline V gene data show CDR1 as MDHEN and CDR2 as SYDVKM. The chain's CDR3 is CASSGQLGRRTDTQYF. The CDR3 nucleotides are TGTGCCAGCAGTGGCCAGCTCGGCAGGCGCACAGATACGCAGTATTTT.

In this sample, this clone turned up once. The chain is built from TRBV5-5 and TRBJ2-6, with no clear D. Trimming took 4 bases from V and 1 from J, leaving 15 bases between them. Germline V gene sequence: CDR1 SGHKS, CDR2 YYEKEE (reference sequence). The CDR3 extends over 17 amino acids. The DNA for the CDR3 is TGTGCCAGCAGCCTGGGTCCTACTCTATCTGGGGCCAACGTCCTGACTTTC. The encoded protein is CASSLGPTLSGANVLTF.

This chain links TRBV4-1 with TRBJ1-2; 10 nucleotides agree with TRBD1. V shed 0 bases and J 8 bases; nucleotides not matched to a gene: 3. The CDR3 is 14 amino acids. Germline loops: CDR1 MGHRA, CDR2 YSYEKL. As DNA, the CDR3 is TGCGCCAGCAGCCAAGATAGGACAGGGGGGGGCTACACCTTC. Its protein is CASSQDRTGGGYTF.

This sequence joins TRBV14 and TRBJ1-1, with D possibly matching TRBD1 (6 bases). The CDR3 loop spans 14 amino acids. V was cut by 5 bases and J by 5 bases, with 15 bases left in between. Germline V gene data show CDR1 as SGHDN and CDR2 as FVKESK. The CDR3 loop reads CASSEQGAATEAFF. Written as DNA, the CDR3 is TGTGCCAGCAGCGAACAGGGTGCGGCGACTGAAGCTTTCTTT.

This chain uses TRBV4-3 with TRBJ2-3, with 7 bases identical to TRBD2. Trimming cost V 8 bases and J 1 base; bases outside gene matches: 9. Germline values: CDR1 LGHNA, CDR2 YSLEER. The CDR3 length is 15 residues. The CDR3 bases are TGCGCCAGCGGCTCGCACGCGGGAGGCACAGATACGCAGTATTTT. Translation: CASGSHAGGTDTQYF.

J is TRBJ2-3 and V is TRBV7-9, with 13 positions matching TRBD2. Germline V gene data show CDR1 as SEHNR and CDR2 as FQNEAQ (reference sequence). After removal of 4 bases from V and 2 bases from J, the junction contained 3 bases not matched to a gene. This CDR3 region has 16 residues. CDR3 amino acids: CASSYGLAGATDTQYF. The CDR3 DNA reads TGTGCCAGCAGCTACGGACTAGCGGGGGCCACAGATACGCAGTATTTT.

V gene TRBV5-1 combines with J gene TRBJ1-5; tentative D call: TRBD1 (5 bases). V was shortened by 4 bases and J by 5 bases, with 10 bases between the two germline ends. The V gene's germline CDR1 is SGHRS and CDR2 YFSETQ. The CDR3 contains 13 residues. As DNA, the CDR3 is TGCGCCAGCAGCCCGGGGCCCGATCAGCCCCAGCATTTT. This codes for CASSPGPDQPQHF. The full variable domain, rest sourced from reference TRBV5-1 and TRBJ1-5, is KAGVTQTPRYLIKTRGQQVTLSCSPISGHRSVSWYQQTPGQGLQFLFEYFSETQRNKGNFPGRFSGRQFSNSRSEMNVSTLELGDSALYLCASSPGPDQPQHFGDGTRLSIL.

V gene TRBV14 combines with J gene TRBJ1-1, with D uncertain. Trimming removed 4 bases from V and 1 base from J, with 7 bases in between. Germline V lookup: CDR1 SGHDN, CDR2 FVKESK. CDR3 size: 13 residues. The DNA for the CDR3 is TGTGCCAGCAGCCTATGGTGGAACACTGAAGCTTTCTTT. Encoded protein: CASSLWWNTEAFF.

This clone was counted a single time. The rearrangement joins TRBV5-1 to TRBJ1-3, with D perhaps matching TRBD1 (5 bases). V was clipped by 4 bases and J by 4 bases, with 33 bases between them. The CDR3 is 21 residues long. Germline CDR1 is SGHRS and CDR2 is YFSETQ. CDR3 in amino acids: CASSRNRNIFPTENKGNTIYF. Here the CDR3 DNA reads TGCGCCAGCAGCCGGAACCGAAATATTTTTCCGACAGAAAATAAAGGAAACACCATATATTTT.

The chain links TRBV7-2 to TRBJ2-4; TRBD1 matches at 7 bases. The CDR3 spans 16 residues. V was clipped by 5 bases and J by 0 bases; unmatched bases: 7. CDR1 and CDR2 from the germline V gene are SGHTA and FQGNSA. CDR3 DNA sequence: TGTGCCAGCAGCCCCATCGGGACAGTAGCCAAAAACATTCAGTACTTC. This encodes CASSPIGTVAKNIQYF.

The chain links TRBV19 to TRBJ1-1; 11 positions match TRBD1. Per germline, CDR1 LNHDA and CDR2 SQIVND (reference sequence). The length of the CDR3 is 16 residues. J was trimmed by 1 base and V by 5 bases; bases with no gene match: 6. CDR3 sequence: CASSPRTGGANTEAFF. DNA for the CDR3: TGTGCCAGTAGTCCAAGGACAGGGGGCGCGAACACTGAAGCTTTCTTT.

The chain couples TRBV6-5 to TRBJ1-4; maybe TRBD1 (6 bases). The CDR3 consists of 15 residues. The germline CDR1 and CDR2 sequences are MNHEY and SVGAGI. V was pared by 7 bases and J by 1 base, with 13 bases between. The CDR3 sequence is CASTTSRGTNEKLFF. The DNA of the CDR3 is TGTGCCAGCACGACAAGCAGGGGAACTAATGAAAAACTGTTTTTT.

The rearrangement joins TRBV4-1 to TRBJ2-5, with 16 bases identical to TRBD2. J was trimmed by 4 bases and V by 0 bases; bases with no gene match: 2. Germline assignment: CDR1 MGHRA and CDR2 YSYEKL. The CDR3 covers 17 residues. CDR3 protein: CASSQDGTSGGGETQYF. The CDR3 nucleotides read TGCGCCAGCAGCCAAGATGGGACTAGCGGGGGGGGAGAGACCCAGTACTTC.

The chain is built from TRBV7-2 and TRBJ1-2, with TRBD1 matching over 10 bases. Germline CDR1 is SGHTA and CDR2 is FQGNSA. V gave up 5 bases and J gave up 7 bases; unmatched junction bases: 4. The CDR3 spans 13 residues. CDR3 sequence (DNA): TGTGCCAGCAGCCCACGGGACAGGGGTGGCTACACCTTC. This codes for CASSPRDRGGYTF.

This clone showed up just a few times. The chain employs TRBV18 and TRBJ1-6; D unclear. Germline CDR1 reads KGHSH; CDR2 reads LQKENI. The CDR3 loop spans 13 amino acids. Trimming took off 2 bases at V and 8 bases at J, with 7 bases between the two ends. Here the CDR3 DNA reads TGTGCCAGCTCACCAATTTTGGATTCACCCCTCCACTTT. Its protein product is CASSPILDSPLHF.

The CDR3 nucleotides are TGCGCCAGCGCGAACGAGGGACCAGATACGCAGTATTTT. Its protein product is CASANEGPDTQYF. V gene TRBV5-1 combines with J gene TRBJ2-3; perhaps D is TRBD1 or TRBD2 (5 bases each). Germline V lookup: CDR1 SGHRS, CDR2 YFSETQ. Trimming shortened V by 7 bases and J by 4 bases, and 13 bases separated the two germline ends. This CDR3 comprises 13 residues. Complete variable domain (other parts from reference TRBV5-1 and TRBJ2-3): KAGVTQTPRYLIKTRGQQVTLSCSPISGHRSVSWYQQTPGQGLQFLFEYFSETQRNKGNFPGRFSGRQFSNSRSEMNVSTLELGDSALYLCASANEGPDTQYFGPGTRLTVL.

The chain is built from TRBV5-1 and TRBJ1-2; D gene unclear. The germline gives CDR1 SGHRS, CDR2 YFSETQ. The CDR3 covers 15 residues. Trimming shortened V by 3 bases and J by 1 base, and 13 bases separated the two germline ends. CDR3: CASSSGSVINYGYTF. The CDR3 region has the DNA TGCGCCAGCAGCTCTGGGTCAGTGATTAACTATGGCTACACCTTC.

The V and J genes are TRBV6-5 and TRBJ2-7; D is tentatively TRBD1 or TRBD2 (7 bases each). This CDR3 comprises 14 residues. V was clipped by 5 bases and J by 6 bases, with 17 bases between them. Germline loops: CDR1 MNHEY, CDR2 SVGAGI. In nucleotides, the CDR3 is TGTGCCAGCAGTATTCAGCAGGGGGGGCTCGAGCAGTACTTC. It yields the protein CASSIQQGGLEQYF.

This clone was picked up one time. This chain's CDR3 is CASSTTGGRNEAFF. For the CDR3, the DNA is TGTGCCAGCAGCACAACAGGGGGAAGGAATGAAGCTTTCTTT. This chain uses TRBV7-2 with TRBJ1-1, with 8 bases lining up with TRBD1. The CDR3 totals 14 residues. CDR1 and CDR2 (germline): SGHTA, FQGNSA. J gave up 7 bases and V 5 bases, and 9 bases lay outside the gene matches.

This clone was counted between two and nine times. The chain joins TRBV19 to TRBJ1-1; no definite D call. The CDR3 runs 14 residues. CDR1 is LNHDA and CDR2 is SQIVND in the germline V gene (reference sequence). V shed 5 bases and J shed 1 base, with 11 bases lying between them. The CDR3 bases are TGTGCCAGTAGTCCCGGACGGGAGAACACTGAAGCTTTCTTT. Its translation is CASSPGRENTEAFF. Looking up the rest from reference TRBV19 and TRBJ1-1 gives the full variable domain: DGGITQSPKYLFRKEGQNVTLSCEQNLNHDAMYWYRQDPGQGLRLIYYSQIVNDFQKGDIAEGYSVSREKKESFPLTVTSAQKNPTAFYLCASSPGRENTEAFFGQGTRLTVV.

The genes are TRBV7-3 and TRBJ2-5; perhaps TRBD1 as D (7 bases). The CDR3 has 14 residues. The germline V and J ends were trimmed by 5 bases and 4 bases, with 14 bases remaining between them. Germline lookup yields CDR1 SGHTA and CDR2 FQGTGA. The CDR3 loop reads CASSAQGGGETQYF. The CDR3 DNA reads TGTGCCAGCAGCGCCCAGGGGGGCGGAGAGACCCAGTACTTC.

The DNA of the CDR3 is TGCGCCAGCAGCCAGACAGGGGCGCACGGCTACACCTTC. It codes for CASSQTGAHGYTF. The chain has TRBV4-1 and TRBJ1-2; 8 bases are a match to TRBD1. V dropped 3 bases and J dropped 8; count of bases not matched to a gene: 5. The CDR3 spans 13 residues. Germline CDR1 and CDR2: MGHRA and YSYEKL.